A single sample is the source of the 11 T cell receptor beta chains below, sequenced in a study of T cell changes during pregnancy in multiple sclerosis (dated by TCRdb to between 2018 and 2021). The receptor library was made with the immunoSEQ multiplex PCR assay. Drawn from immuneACCESS, this table holds only the in-frame rearrangements with V and J called that TCRdb kept. Clones are partly lost; checked studies trace under half to an unresolved V gene and leave the rest unexplained. The sample profile shows approximately 41,000 clones; roughly 93% of them were found once. The top ten clonotypes cover 1.4% of the sample. The sample comprised PBMCs (not recorded whether the cells were cultured). The receptors shown here come from a female donor with multiple sclerosis, enrolled in a pregnancy study.

V gene TRBV6-1 combines with J gene TRBJ2-7; D ambiguous. The CDR3 is 15 residues long. Trimming stripped 6 bases from V and 9 bases from J, with 24 bases between. Germline CDR1 MNHNS, CDR2 SASEGT. CDR3: CASSADGARLRVQYF. In DNA form, the CDR3 reads TGTGCCAGCAGCGCCGATGGAGCCCGACTTAGAGTGCAGTACTTC.

The J gene is TRBJ1-1, the V gene TRBV4-1; D ambiguous. The ends were cut back, 1 base at V and 2 bases at J, with 8 bases in the middle. Germline CDR1 reads MGHRA; CDR2 reads YSYEKL. The CDR3 consists of 14 residues. The chain's CDR3 is CASSQAGFNTEAFF. The CDR3 DNA sequence: TGCGCCAGCAGCCAAGCTGGTTTCAACACTGAAGCTTTCTTT.

The rearrangement links TRBV4-3 to TRBJ1-4; D is unresolved. CDR1 is LGHNA, CDR2 YSLEER, per germline. This CDR3 spans 16 amino acids. The V end was cut by 4 bases, the J end by 0 bases, with 12 bases between. CDR3 DNA sequence: TGCGCCAGCAGCCTCTCCAGCTATTCAACTAATGAAAAACTGTTTTTT. Protein: CASSLSSYSTNEKLFF.

This rearrangement joins TRBV6-5 to TRBJ1-5, with 9 bases that match TRBD1. V lost 6 bases and J lost 5; bases outside the gene matches: 8. Germline assignment: CDR1 MNHEY and CDR2 SVGAGI. This CDR3 is built from 15 residues. The DNA of the CDR3 is TGTGCCAGCAGAGCCGGGACAGGGTATTATCAGCCCCAGCATTTT. As protein: CASRAGTGYYQPQHF.

This clone was seen a single time. The CDR3 protein is CSARSLEQYF. The CDR3 DNA is TGCAGTGCCCGCAGTCTCGAGCAGTACTTC. V is TRBV20-1 and J is TRBJ2-7; no clear D. The germline V and J ends were trimmed by 6 bases and 6 bases, with 9 bases remaining between them. CDR3 size: 10 residues. Germline loops: CDR1 DFQATT, CDR2 SNEGSKA (reference sequence).

This chain joins TRBV19 and TRBJ2-2; TRBD2 is a possible D gene (6 bases). The V end lost 3 bases, the J end lost 1 base, and 12 bases lay between the germline ends. This CDR3 has 16 amino acids. Germline CDR1 reads LNHDA; CDR2 reads SQIVND (reference sequence). CDR3: CASSMSGLLNTGELFF. The CDR3 nucleotides are TGTGCCAGTAGTATGTCGGGACTCCTGAACACCGGGGAGCTGTTTTTT.

J is TRBJ1-2 and V is TRBV10-3; maybe TRBD1 (5 bases). CDR1 is ENHRY, CDR2 SYGVKD, per germline. This CDR3 spans 14 amino acids. The ends were cut back, 1 base at V and 6 bases at J, with 12 bases in the middle. The CDR3 DNA reads TGTGCCATCAGTGAGTGGGGGGTCGTGGATGGCTACACCTTC. Encoded protein: CAISEWGVVDGYTF.

The J gene is TRBJ1-3, the V gene TRBV5-4; D uncertain. Germline CDR1 reads SGHNT; CDR2 reads YYREEE (reference sequence). This CDR3 spans 16 amino acids. V gave up 4 bases and J gave up 0 bases, with 14 bases separating them. The DNA of the CDR3 is TGTGCCAGCAGCCCGGATCCAGGCAGCTCTGGAAACACCATATATTTT. Encoded protein: CASSPDPGSSGNTIYF.

This clone was recorded once. The rearrangement uses TRBV6-5 and TRBJ2-3; no firm D call. The CDR3 covers 13 residues. The germline V gene has CDR1 MNHEY and CDR2 SVGAGI. V shed 7 bases and J shed 6 bases, with 14 bases lying between them. CDR3 protein: CASTGRQFDTQYF. DNA of the CDR3: TGTGCCAGCACTGGACGGCAGTTCGATACGCAGTATTTT.

The chain has TRBV27 and TRBJ2-1; TRBD2 matches 13 bases. CDR1 and CDR2 (germline): MNHEY, SMNVEV (reference sequence). The CDR3 has 14 residues. V was clipped by 6 bases and J by 15 bases; unmatched bases: 11. CDR3 residues: CASSPGLAGPVGFF. The CDR3 nucleotides read TGTGCCAGCAGCCCGGGACTAGCGGGACCCGTGGGGTTCTTC.

This sequence joins TRBV5-1 and TRBJ1-2; D unresolved. Germline V CDR1 and CDR2: SGHRS, YFSETQ. CDR3 size: 14 residues. Trimming took 7 bases from V and 6 from J, leaving 19 bases between them. CDR3 in amino acids: CASGEGSGLDGYTF. The CDR3 nucleotides are TGCGCCAGCGGGGAGGGATCGGGCTTGGATGGCTACACCTTC.